This is a list of T cell receptor beta chains from one sample in a study of PD-1 blockade in mismatch repair-deficient tumors. Clones were read by immunoSEQ multiplex PCR, and TCRdb kept only the in-frame ones, dropping some. The repertoire holds about 120,000 clones, with about 74% as singletons. Here the sequenced sample was peripheral blood, taken 60 weeks after starting pembrolizumab. The receptors shown here come from an adult with mismatch repair-deficient cancer. CDR3s include the opening cysteine and the closing phenylalanine or tryptophan. A D gene is named only where the DNA matches it firmly. Size is omitted from some rows. Given values are once, few, many or a class for expanded clones.

v_call	clone_size	d_call	j_call	cdr3_nt	cdr3_aa
TRBV4-3	.	.	TRBJ2-2	TGCGCCAGCAGCCAAGAGGGGGGGCTATGGGAAACCGGGGAGCTGTTTTTT	CASSQEGGLWETGELFF
TRBV7-6	.	.	TRBJ2-6	TGTGCCAGCAGCTTAAGGACATCTTCTGGGGCCAACGTCCTGACTTTC	CASSLRTSSGANVLTF
TRBV5-1	few	.	TRBJ2-6	TGCGCCAGCAGCTTGGAGTGGAATGGGGCCAACGTCCTGACTTTC	CASSLEWNGANVLTF
TRBV9	.	.	TRBJ2-1	TGTGCCAGCAGCGTACAAACAGGATCCAATGAGCAGTTCTTC	CASSVQTGSNEQFF
TRBV2	.	.	TRBJ2-7	TGTGCCAGCAACCAGAGGGGATACGAGCAGTACTTC	CASNQRGYEQYF
TRBV21-1	.	.	TRBJ1-5	TGTGCCAGCAGCCCCACGAGGGGGGGCAATCAGCCCCAGCATTTT	CASSPTRGGNQPQHF
TRBV6-6	.	.	TRBJ1-5	TGTGCCAGCAGTGGGACTAAAGATCAGCCCCAGCATTTT	CASSGTKDQPQHF
TRBV18	.	TRBD2	TRBJ2-3	TGTGCCAGCTCACCACCGATCCGGTGGGGGGGGGCAGATACGCAGTATTTT	CASSPPIRWGGADTQYF
TRBV18	.	.	TRBJ1-3	TGTGCCAGCTCACCCATTGAGGATTCTTACTCTGGAAACACCATATATTTT	CASSPIEDSYSGNTIYF
TRBV6-5	.	TRBD1	TRBJ1-1	TGTGCCAGCAGTTACCGGCCCGACAGGGGGACTGAAGCTTTCTTT	CASSYRPDRGTEAFF
TRBV2	.	.	TRBJ1-2	TGTGCCAGCAGTGAAGCGCCGGGGGGACTGTATGGCTACACCTTC	CASSEAPGGLYGYTF
TRBV6-1	.	TRBD1	TRBJ2-7	TGTGCCAGCAGCGGATGGACAGGAATGGGGCTCGAGCAGTACTTC	CASSGWTGMGLEQYF
TRBV13	.	.	TRBJ1-2	TGTGCCAGCAGCTTAGGGGATGCTAACTATGGCTACACCTTC	CASSLGDANYGYTF
TRBV19	few	.	TRBJ1-4	TGTGCCTCAGGGAATAATAATGAAAAACTGTTTTTT	CASGNNNEKLFF
TRBV11-3	few	TRBD2	TRBJ2-2	TGTGCCAGCAGCTTAGACGGGAGGGCCCTCGGGGAGCTGTTTTTT	CASSLDGRALGELFF
TRBV11-2	.	.	TRBJ2-1	TGTGCCAGCAGCCTCGACCGTTGGGATGAGCAGTTCTTC	CASSLDRWDEQFF
TRBV7-9	.	TRBD1	TRBJ1-2	TGTGCCAGCAGCTTTACAGGGGACTATGGCTACACCTTC	CASSFTGDYGYTF
TRBV11-2	.	TRBD2	TRBJ2-1	TGTGCCAGCGGCGCTACTAGCGCCCCGGGGGATGAGCAGTTCTTC	CASGATSAPGDEQFF
TRBV5-1	few	.	TRBJ1-2	TGCGCCAGCAGCAGCGGACAGAGCGGCTACACCTTC	CASSSGQSGYTF
TRBV10-2	.	TRBD2	TRBJ2-3	TGCGCCAGCAGGACCGGGAGGACCAGCACAGATACGCAGTATTTT	CASRTGRTSTDTQYF
TRBV9	many	.	TRBJ2-3	TGTGCCAGCAGCGTAAGTGGGTACGACCTCACAGATACGCAGTATTTT	CASSVSGYDLTDTQYF
TRBV5-1	.	TRBD1	TRBJ2-6	TGCGCCAGCAGCTGGGGACAGAGCTCTGGGGCCAACGTCCTGACTTTC	CASSWGQSSGANVLTF
TRBV18	.	.	TRBJ2-5	TGTGCCAGCTCACGTCGTTCTAGCATACAAGAGACCCAGTACTTC	CASSRRSSIQETQYF
TRBV5-6	.	TRBD1	TRBJ2-7	TGTGCCAGCAGCTATCCGGACAGGGGGATTTACGAGCAGTACTTC	CASSYPDRGIYEQYF
TRBV14	.	.	TRBJ1-1	TGTGCCAGCAGCCTGGCCCGGGACACTGAAGCTTTCTTT	CASSLARDTEAFF
TRBV12-5	few	TRBD2	TRBJ2-2	TGTGCTAGTGACCAACGACTAGCGGCCACCGGGGAGCTGTTTTTT	CASDQRLAATGELFF
TRBV30	few	.	TRBJ2-7	TGTGCCTGGGGTCTCCCCCCAGCGACCTACGAGCAGTACTTC	CAWGLPPATYEQYF
TRBV5-1	once	TRBD1	TRBJ2-1	TGCGCCAGCAGCCCAACCCGGGACAGGGCCTACAATGAGCAGTTCTTC	CASSPTRDRAYNEQFF
TRBV5-1	few	TRBD1	TRBJ2-7	TGCGCCAGCAGCATGGGACAGGGGGTCTCCGAGCAGTACTTC	CASSMGQGVSEQYF
TRBV11-2	.	.	TRBJ2-3	TGTGCCAGCAGCCTCAAGGATACGCAGTATTTT	CASSLKDTQYF
TRBV2	.	.	TRBJ2-3	TGTGCCAGCAGTGAATCACCATACAGGGCTAGCACAGATACGCAGTATTTT	CASSESPYRASTDTQYF
TRBV7-9	.	.	TRBJ2-6	TGTGCCACCGAGCTTGACCCCACAGGGGCCAACGTCCTGACTTTC	CATELDPTGANVLTF
TRBV4-1	.	.	TRBJ2-7	TGCGCCAGCGCCCAGGGGACCATTTACGAGCGGTACTTC	CASAQGTIYERYF
TRBV27	.	.	TRBJ1-4	TGTGCCAGCAGTTCCCCCCCGGGGGAAGGGAATGAAAAACTGTTTTTT	CASSSPPGEGNEKLFF
TRBV27	.	TRBD2	TRBJ2-7	TGTGCCAGCGGAGCGGGAGTCTCCACCTACGAGCAGTACTTC	CASGAGVSTYEQYF
TRBV30	few	.	TRBJ1-1	TGTGCCTGGAGTGTGGTGGTCACTGAAGCTTTCTTT	CAWSVVVTEAFF
TRBV11-2	.	TRBD2	TRBJ2-1	TGTGCCAGCAGCGTTAGCGGGAGGAGGGGAAATGAGCAGTTCTTC	CASSVSGRRGNEQFF
TRBV6-5	.	TRBD1	TRBJ1-2	TGTGCCAGCAGCCGACAGGGAGGAGGCTACACCTTC	CASSRQGGGYTF
TRBV18	.	.	TRBJ2-2	TGTGCCAGCTCACCATTAGGAGCGGGCGCGAACACCGGGGAGCTGTTTTTT	CASSPLGAGANTGELFF
TRBV27	.	.	TRBJ2-7	TGTGCCAGCAGTCCCGGGGCTAGCGCGCCCTACGAGCAGTACTTC	CASSPGASAPYEQYF
TRBV19	.	.	TRBJ2-3	TGTGCCAGTAGTATTGGGGCTAGCACAGATACGCAGTATTTT	CASSIGASTDTQYF
TRBV7-8	.	.	TRBJ1-2	TGTGCCAGCAGCTTAGCTGGACAGTCTGGCTACACCTTC	CASSLAGQSGYTF
TRBV11-2	.	TRBD2	TRBJ2-2	TGTGCCAGCAGCCACGGGCTAGCGGGAGAAGTTAAAGGCACCGGGGAGCTGTTTTTT	CASSHGLAGEVKGTGELFF
TRBV6-6	few	.	TRBJ1-5	TGTGCCAGCAGTTACGGCTTCCAGCCCCAGCATTTT	CASSYGFQPQHF
TRBV6-6	once	TRBD1	TRBJ1-2	TGTGCCAGCAGTTACCCTGACAGGGGAAGGGGTGGCTACACCTTC	CASSYPDRGRGGYTF
TRBV5-1	once	.	TRBJ2-2	TGCGCCAGCAGCTTGGAGGGGTTGAACACCGGGGAGCTGTTTTTT	CASSLEGLNTGELFF
TRBV4-1	.	.	TRBJ2-7	TGCGCCAGCAGCCAAGTCCTGGGGGTCTACGAGCAGTACTTC	CASSQVLGVYEQYF
TRBV5-6	.	TRBD2	TRBJ2-7	TGTGCCAGCAGCTTGCTCGCTAGCGGTTACTCCTACGAGCAGTACTTC	CASSLLASGYSYEQYF
TRBV7-2	.	.	TRBJ2-1	TGTGCCAGCAGCTTGAGGGGGGGCAATGAGCAGTTCTTC	CASSLRGGNEQFF
TRBV6-1	.	TRBD2	TRBJ2-5	TGTGCCAGCAGTAAAGGGACTAGCGGGAGGATTGTGACCCAGTACTTC	CASSKGTSGRIVTQYF
TRBV30	.	.	TRBJ1-1	TGTGCCTGGAGTCAAGGGGTAGAAACTGAAGCTTTCTTT	CAWSQGVETEAFF
TRBV18	.	.	TRBJ1-5	TGTGCCAGCTCACCAACGGCCCCGGGGCCCTATAGCAATCAGCCCCAGCATTTT	CASSPTAPGPYSNQPQHF
TRBV11-3	.	.	TRBJ2-1	TGTGCCAGCAGCTTAGGACGGTCGTACAATGAGCAGTTCTTC	CASSLGRSYNEQFF
TRBV6-5	.	TRBD1	TRBJ1-5	TGTGCCATCACCTTGGGACAGGCGACTCAGCCCCAGCATTTT	CAITLGQATQPQHF